This entry lists 4 T cell receptor beta chains sequenced from one sample in a study of spatial heterogeneity in lung cancer. The study's findings and limits: Higher tumor mutation counts went along with higher counts of expanded intratumoral alpha and beta TCRs.

TCRdb processed the 5' RACE reads anew with MiXCR; each CDR3 protein has one entry. The sample comprises roughly 4,500 distinct CDR3 sequences, approximately 5.7% of which are singletons, and roughly 21% rests with the top ten. What these receptors recognize is not known. Time point in this sample: sample taken at primary tumor resection. Material: lung tumor tissue, obtained at surgery. These TCRs come from a male donor with early-stage non-small cell lung cancer.

As for this clonotype: A much bigger clone sits one base away, suggesting this may be a read error. The rearrangement joins TRBV5-1 to TRBJ2-2; TRBD2 matches at 7 bases. Trimming at V came to 4 bases and at J to 7 bases, leaving 10 bases not matched to a gene. The CDR3 runs to 15 residues. Germline V gene data show CDR1 as SGHRS and CDR2 as YFSETQ. The CDR3 coding sequence is TGCGCCAGCAGCGGACTAGTGGGAGGAGGCGGGGAGCTGTTTTTT. Protein: CASSGLVGGGGELFF.

This clonotype counts as medium-sized. This chain connects TRBV5-1 to TRBJ2-7, with D tentatively TRBD1 (5 bases). The CDR3 is 14 amino acids. CDR1 is SGHRS, CDR2 YFSETQ, per germline. Between the trimmed V and J ends, which lost 5 bases and 3 bases, there was a span of 15 bases. DNA of the CDR3: TGCGCCAGCAGACCCGACAGCGAGTACTACGAGCAGTACTTC. As protein: CASRPDSEYYEQYF.

This clonotype is medium-sized in the sample. V is TRBV29-1 and J is TRBJ1-2; D may be TRBD1 (6 bases). Deletions cut 7 bases from V and 6 bases from J, with 15 bases between. The CDR3 has 12 residues. Germline V lookup: CDR1 SQVTM, CDR2 ANQGSEA. The CDR3 reads CSAGGGADGYTF. For the CDR3, the DNA is TGCAGCGCCGGTGGGGGGGCAGATGGCTACACCTTC.

There are a few counts of this clonotype. The rearrangement uses TRBV11-1 and TRBJ2-2, with 8 bases aligning to TRBD2. After removal of 4 bases from V and 1 base from J, the junction contained 2 bases not matched to a gene. The germline V gene encodes CDR1 SGHAT and CDR2 FQDESV (reference sequence). The CDR3 has 15 residues. CDR3 DNA: TGTGCCAGCAGCTGGAGCGGGGGGAACACCGGGGAGCTGTTTTTT. It codes for CASSWSGGNTGELFF.